These 6 T cell receptor beta chains originate from one sample sequenced in a study of beta chain features in type 1 diabetes. Expressed TCRB transcripts were sequenced because the entire RNA isolate underwent reverse transcription. Sequenced by immunoSEQ multiplex PCR; TCRdb stores in-frame clones only, minus some. The sample holds 300,000 to 450,000 clones, about 12% seen once. Sequencing used naive CD4+ T cells from blood. These receptors were collected from a man younger than 35 in good health.

The V gene is TRBV29-1, the J gene TRBJ2-2, with D perhaps matching TRBD1 (5 bases). V lost 3 bases and J lost 6, with 11 bases in between. Germline CDR1 and CDR2: SQVTM and ANQGSEA. The CDR3 runs 13 residues. The DNA of the CDR3 is TGCAGCGTTGAGGGGCCTAACCCCGGGGAGCTGTTTTTT. Its protein product is CSVEGPNPGELFF.

This clone was found a few times. The J gene is TRBJ2-3, the V gene TRBV11-1; 7 bases align to TRBD2. The germline V gene encodes CDR1 SGHAT and CDR2 FQDESV (reference sequence). After removal of 5 bases from V and 6 bases from J, the junction contained 11 bases not matched to a gene. This CDR3 has 15 amino acids. The CDR3 DNA sequence: TGTGCCAGCAGCCCCCCGCGGGGGAATTGGGATACGCAGTATTTT. Its protein product is CASSPPRGNWDTQYF.

The CDR3 here is CAIKGTGDQPQHF. For the CDR3, the DNA is TGTGCCATCAAGGGGACAGGGGATCAGCCCCAGCATTTT. V is TRBV10-3 and J is TRBJ1-5, with 10 bases lining up with TRBD1. The J segment lost 5 bases and the V segment lost 7 bases, leaving 2 bases of the junction unmatched. CDR3 length: 13 amino acids. The germline gives CDR1 ENHRY, CDR2 SYGVKD.

V usage is TRBV5-6 and J usage is TRBJ2-6, with D possibly being TRBD2 (5 bases). V lost 0 bases and J lost 10, with 8 bases in between. This CDR3 contains 13 residues. CDR1 is SGHDT and CDR2 is YYEEEE in the germline V gene. The CDR3 DNA follows: TGTGCCAGCAGCTTGGGAAGGACTAACGTCCTGACTTTC. Translating it yields CASSLGRTNVLTF.

This clone has more than one count but fewer than ten. This chain links TRBV6-6 with TRBJ2-5; the match to TRBD1 covers 7 bases. The V gene's germline CDR1 is MNHNY and CDR2 SVGAGI (reference sequence). The CDR3 runs 15 residues. J gave up 4 bases and V 2 bases, and 7 bases lay outside the gene matches. For the CDR3, the DNA is TGTGCCAGCAGTTACATCGGACAGGCGGGAGAGACCCAGTACTTC. Residues: CASSYIGQAGETQYF.

This clone was seen a handful of times. The V and J genes are TRBV27 and TRBJ2-5; tentatively, D is TRBD1 (6 bases). Germline V gene sequence: CDR1 MNHEY, CDR2 SMNVEV (reference sequence). Trimming removed 4 bases from V and 5 bases from J, with 11 bases in between. This CDR3 comprises 13 residues. This CDR3 is CASSYQGWETQYF. CDR3 in DNA: TGTGCCAGCAGTTACCAGGGGTGGGAGACCCAGTACTTC.